Listed below are T cell receptor beta chains from one sample, sequenced in a study of T cells after yellow fever vaccination. TCRdb reanalysed the 5' RACE reads using MiXCR and keeps one entry per CDR3 protein. The data show 100,000 to 150,000 distinct CDR3 sequences, roughly 15% seen once. The input for sequencing was CD8+ T cells sorted from PBMCs, taken 5 days after the yellow fever booster vaccination. These receptors were taken from a man between 18 and 29 years old who received the YFV17D yellow fever vaccine. Both conserved end residues are part of each CDR3. The order of the fields is J gene, V gene, CDR3 protein.

>TRBJ2-3|TRBV5-8
CASSRDPLAGITDTQYF
>TRBJ2-1|TRBV2
CASRYRDRGNNEQFF
>TRBJ2-7|TRBV12-3/TRBV12-4
CASSFGGPWEQYF
>TRBJ2-1|TRBV14
CASGNNEQFF
>TRBJ1-1|TRBV29-1
CSVDLGRKVFTEAFF
>TRBJ1-6|TRBV3-1
CASSQEGTGTNSPLHF
>TRBJ2-1|TRBV7-9
CASSSSGTTFGEQFF
>TRBJ2-3|TRBV7-9
CASSLASGGSTDTQYF
>TRBJ1-6|TRBV4-1
CASSQDSMWSYNSPLHF
>TRBJ2-1|TRBV5-5
CASSLAGLYNEQFF
>TRBJ2-7|TRBV7-6
CASSFGVRVHEQYF
>TRBJ2-1|TRBV7-3
CASSASLGHEQFF